Listed here are 2 T cell receptor beta chains from one sample, sequenced in a study of T cell responses to AZD1222 COVID-19 vaccine. Generated by immunoSEQ multiplex PCR, the TCRdb table keeps only in-frame clones and is missing some. The profile shows about 150,000 clones, about 90% of them singletons. Specimen: peripheral blood, collected on day 0 of AZD1222 vaccination. Source of these receptors: an adult in good health.

The chain combines TRBV4-3 with TRBJ2-5; D perhaps matches TRBD1 (5 bases). Germline CDR1 and CDR2: LGHNA and YSLEER. The CDR3 has 15 residues. V was trimmed by 1 base and J by 4 bases, leaving 13 bases between them. CDR3 loop: CASSQARTSGETQYF. The CDR3 region has the DNA TGCGCCAGCAGCCAAGCCCGGACATCGGGAGAGACCCAGTACTTC.

This rearrangement joins TRBV19 to TRBJ1-2, with D hard to call. Germline V gene lookup returns CDR1 LNHDA and CDR2 SQIVND (reference sequence). This CDR3 has 13 amino acids. Deletions cut 3 bases from V and 2 bases from J, with 7 bases between. DNA of the CDR3: TGTGCCAGTAGTATGGTGGGGAACTATGGCTACACCTTC. Protein: CASSMVGNYGYTF.